The present entry profiles one T cell receptor beta chain with its context. The entry originates in a study of blood T cell repertoires in COVID-19. Study-level background: The United States, Italy and Spain supplied acute and convalescent COVID-19 samples.

V lost 0 bases and J 8 bases, leaving 16 bases between the germline ends. CDR1 and CDR2 (germline): LGHDT, YNNKEL (reference sequence). The CDR3 is made up of 15 amino acids. Per the original methods: Counts of nucleated cells, estimated from reference gene primer amplification, were obtained. Generated by immunoSEQ multiplex PCR, the TCRdb table keeps only in-frame clones and is missing some. That table supplies the V and J calls and clone size; D and trimming were determined from the DNA. The table has about 19,000 clones, about 86% seen once. Input material: peripheral blood. This TCR was recovered from a human donor in a cohort sampled during active COVID-19. The chain employs TRBV3-1 (or the pseudogene TRBV3-2) and TRBJ1-2, with TRBD1 as a possible D gene (5 bases). The CDR3 nucleotides read TGTGCCAGCAGCCAAGACCCTACCCGGGGGTTCGGCTACACCTTC. Its protein is CASSQDPTRGFGYTF.